The T cell receptor (beta chain) described here comes from a study of blood T cell repertoires in COVID-19. The protocol was immunoSEQ multiplex PCR, while the TCRdb copy is restricted to in-frame clones and leaves out a portion. The repertoire holds about 270,000 clones, with under 95% as singletons. The sequenced material came from PBMCs or T cells enriched from blood (not recorded which). The receptor comes from a man aged 40-49 years who had been exposed to COVID-19.

CDR3 region: CASSRETGMNTEAFF. In DNA form, the CDR3 reads TGTGCCAGCAGCCGGGAAACAGGGATGAACACTGAAGCTTTCTTT. The chain couples TRBV5-5 to TRBJ1-1; tentative D call: TRBD1 (6 bases). The CDR3 consists of 15 residues. V lost 4 bases to trimming and J lost 0 bases, with 13 bases between them. Germline V gives CDR1 SGHKS, CDR2 YYEKEE (reference sequence).